The rows below give T cell receptor beta chains drawn from one sample of a study of shared clonotypes between healthy human individuals. Measured with immunoSEQ multiplex PCR; TCRdb has only the in-frame clones, and not every one. The table lists roughly 2.2 million clones, 92% of them singletons. Sequenced material: naive CD4+ T cells from PBMCs. Source of these receptors: a man aged 18 to 29 in good health. Some clones in this sample may be carry-over from other donors' samples. Both conserved end residues are part of each CDR3. A D gene is named only where the DNA matches it firmly. The size field is filled for only some rows; it gives once, few, many or a size class.

j_gene,v_gene,d_gene,abundance,CDR3nt,CDR3aa
TRBJ2-7,TRBV30,TRBD1,NA,TGTGCCTGGGCGACCTTACCGGGACAGGGGTCCTACGAGCAGTACTTC,CAWATLPGQGSYEQYF
TRBJ2-3,TRBV12-5,NA,NA,TGTGCTAGTTCCTGGGGGACGTCCTACACAGATACGCAGTATTTT,CASSWGTSYTDTQYF
TRBJ2-5,TRBV2,TRBD2,once,TGTGCCAGCAGTCCGGGACTAGCGGGAGTGGAGACCCAGTACTTC,CASSPGLAGVETQYF
TRBJ2-6,TRBV28,NA,once,TGTGCCAGCTCTGGAGACAACTCTGGGGCCAACGTCCTGACTTTC,CASSGDNSGANVLTF
TRBJ2-2,TRBV30,NA,NA,TGTGCCTGGAAGATAGGAGTATATGCCGGGGAGCTGTTTTTT,CAWKIGVYAGELFF
TRBJ2-2,TRBV6-1,TRBD2,NA,TGTGCCAGCAGAAGCGGGACTAGCGGAACCGGGGAGCTGTTTTTT,CASRSGTSGTGELFF
TRBJ1-4,TRBV18,NA,NA,TGTGCCAGCTCACCCCGGGGAGAGGAAAAACTGTTTTTT,CASSPRGEEKLFF
TRBJ2-7,TRBV5-1,NA,NA,TGCGCCAGCAGCTTGTACGCCCGGGACGAGCAGTACTTC,CASSLYARDEQYF
TRBJ2-7,TRBV7-8,NA,NA,TGTGCCAGCAGCCCACGGGGGCGCAGTACCTACGAGCAGTACTTC,CASSPRGRSTYEQYF
TRBJ1-1,TRBV5-1,TRBD1,NA,TGCGCCAGCAGCTCTCAGGGACAGGTCGGGACTGAAGCTTTCTTT,CASSSQGQVGTEAFF
TRBJ1-1,TRBV5-6,NA,NA,TGTGCCAGCAGCTTGGGGGTCACTGAAGCTTTCTTT,CASSLGVTEAFF
TRBJ2-1,TRBV4-1,NA,NA,TGCGCCAGCAGCCAAGATGGCGGAACCTACAATGAGCAGTTCTTC,CASSQDGGTYNEQFF
TRBJ1-1,TRBV28,NA,NA,TGTGCCAGAATCGGGGGGAGAAGGGATGGTGAAGCTTTCTTT,CARIGGRRDGEAFF
TRBJ2-7,TRBV7-9,TRBD2,NA,TGTGCCAGCAGCTTATTATTAGCGGGACTGACCGAACTTTACGAGCAGTACTTC,CASSLLLAGLTELYEQYF
TRBJ2-1,TRBV5-4,NA,NA,TGTGCCAGCAGCTTGGGGGCGGGACCCTACAATGAGCAGTTCTTC,CASSLGAGPYNEQFF
TRBJ2-2,TRBV7-9,NA,few,TGTGCCAGCAGCTTAGCTCTCACCGGGGAGCTGTTTTTT,CASSLALTGELFF
TRBJ2-2,TRBV7-7,NA,NA,TGTGCCAGCAGCTTAATGACCACGAACACCGGGGAGCTGTTTTTT,CASSLMTTNTGELFF
TRBJ2-7,TRBV14,TRBD1,NA,TGTGCCAGCAGTCCGGGACAGAACGAGCAGTACTTC,CASSPGQNEQYF
TRBJ2-1,TRBV27,NA,NA,TGTGCCAGCATTAAAGACTCTTACGTTAACAATGAGCAGTTCTTC,CASIKDSYVNNEQFF
TRBJ1-2,TRBV30,NA,once,TGTGCCTGGAGTGGACAGGCTTCCGGCTACACCTTC,CAWSGQASGYTF
TRBJ1-5,TRBV19,TRBD1,once,TGTGCCAGTAGTATCGGGAGGGGGCGGTTGAGCAATCAGCCCCAGCATTTT,CASSIGRGRLSNQPQHF
TRBJ2-7,TRBV6-1,NA,NA,TGTGCCAGCAGTGGGCGCGGGACGGGGTCCGAGCAGTACTTC,CASSGRGTGSEQYF
TRBJ2-1,TRBV28,NA,NA,TGTGCCAGCAGTTTCCCATTGAGGGGATACAATGAGCAGTTCTTC,CASSFPLRGYNEQFF
TRBJ2-1,TRBV5-4,NA,NA,TGTGCCAGCAGCTTTGGCATGTGGGGAGGAGGTGAGCAGTTCTTC,CASSFGMWGGGEQFF
TRBJ1-1,TRBV18,TRBD1,once,TGTGCCAGCTCAGCCCGACAGGGGGTCACTGAAGCTTTCTTT,CASSARQGVTEAFF
TRBJ2-7,TRBV25-1,NA,NA,TGTGCCAGCAGTGAAATACAGAGTGGGGTTTACGAGCAGTACTTC,CASSEIQSGVYEQYF
TRBJ2-1,TRBV15,NA,NA,TGTGCCACCAGCAGAGATCCCTCTAGCCGAAGTGAGCAGTTCTTC,CATSRDPSSRSEQFF
TRBJ2-1,TRBV5-6,NA,NA,TGTGCCAGCAGCTTGGCCCCTGGGCAGTCCAATGAGCAGTTCTTC,CASSLAPGQSNEQFF
TRBJ2-7,TRBV9,TRBD2,NA,TGTGCCAGCAGCGTAGCTGCGGGAGCGTACGAGCAGTACTTC,CASSVAAGAYEQYF
TRBJ1-3,TRBV6-1,NA,NA,TGTGCCAGCAGACGTGATCCGGACGGTTTAAACACCATATATTTT,CASRRDPDGLNTIYF
TRBJ1-6,TRBV6-5,NA,NA,TGTGCCAGCAGTTCAATCCAAAATTCACCCCTCCACTTT,CASSSIQNSPLHF
TRBJ2-1,TRBV6-6,TRBD2,NA,TGTGCCAGCACCCAGCTAGCGGGAGTGAATAATGAGCAGTTCTTC,CASTQLAGVNNEQFF
TRBJ2-1,TRBV10-1,NA,once,TGCGCCAGCAGTGAATTGTGGGATCGGCAGTTCTTC,CASSELWDRQFF